These T cell receptor beta chains were read from a single sample in a study of cytomegalovirus exposure and HLA in healthy donors. Assay: immunoSEQ multiplex PCR; the TCRdb copy retains only in-frame clones and omits some. The sample has 150,000 to 170,000 clones; about 82% are singletons. The sequencing sample was made of PBMCs. These receptor sequences come from a human donor in good health. CDR3s include the opening cysteine and the closing phenylalanine or tryptophan. Each record gives: clone size, D gene, J gene, V gene, CDR3 protein, CDR3 DNA. A D gene is named only where the DNA matches it firmly. Size tells how often a clone was seen (once, few, many) or the class of an expanded clone, and some rows leave it out.

once TRBD2 TRBJ2-1 TRBV2 CAGVPGTRSSEQFF TGTGCCGGAGTTCCCGGGACTAGGAGCAGTGAGCAGTTCTTC
. . TRBJ1-5 TRBV30 CAWSRPGQGRMNQPQHF TGTGCCTGGAGCCGCCCGGGACAAGGACGTATGAATCAGCCCCAGCATTTT
once TRBD2 TRBJ2-1 TRBV2 CASSEGAGARSYNEQFF TGTGCCAGCAGTGAAGGGGCGGGAGCACGCTCCTACAATGAGCAGTTCTTC
. TRBD1 TRBJ1-5 TRBV7-9 CGVGDSRDQPQHF TGTGGGGTTGGGGACAGTCGAGATCAGCCCCAGCATTTT
medium-sized TRBD2 TRBJ2-7 TRBV6-1 CASSEESGGPHEQYF TGTGCCAGCAGTGAAGAGAGCGGGGGGCCTCACGAGCAGTACTTC
. . TRBJ2-5 TRBV7-9 CASSRTGIETQYF TGTGCCAGCAGCCGAACAGGGATTGAGACCCAGTACTTC
. TRBD1 TRBJ1-3 TRBV28 CASHSPGKGGKGNTIYF TGTGCCAGTCACTCTCCCGGGAAAGGGGGCAAGGGAAACACCATATATTTT
. . TRBJ1-1 TRBV7-9 CAQGGVNTEAFF TGTGCACAAGGCGGGGTGAACACTGAAGCTTTCTTT
. . TRBJ1-6 TRBV9 CASSGTPNSPLHF TGTGCCAGCAGCGGGACACCTAATTCACCCCTCCACTTT
. TRBD2 TRBJ2-3 TRBV19 CASSAGLAGRTDTQYF TGTGCCAGTAGTGCGGGACTAGCGGGGCGCACAGATACGCAGTATTTT
. . TRBJ1-3 TRBV23-1 CASSLPRTAGRRNTIYF TGCGCCAGCAGTCTTCCAAGAACGGCAGGGAGGAGAAACACCATATATTTT
. . TRBJ1-4 TRBV28 CASRNYTGATNEKLFF TGTGCCAGCAGAAACTATACGGGAGCAACTAATGAAAAACTGTTTTTT
. TRBD1 TRBJ1-5 TRBV28 CASNPGQGQGYGNQPQHF TGTGCCAGCAACCCCGGACAGGGGCAGGGTTACGGCAATCAGCCCCAGCATTTT
. TRBD2 TRBJ2-3 TRBV5-1 CASSPRKNRLAGDTDTQYF TGCGCCAGCAGCCCTCGAAAAAACCGGCTAGCGGGGGACACAGATACGCAGTATTTT
. . TRBJ1-1 TRBV19 CASSARQGVTEAFF TGTGCCAGTAGTGCACGTCAGGGCGTCACTGAAGCTTTCTTT
once . TRBJ1-1 TRBV6-5 CASSYYSYTEAFF TGTGCCAGCAGTTACTACAGCTACACTGAAGCTTTCTTT
. TRBD1 TRBJ2-2 TRBV11-1 CASSRRQGIANTGELFF TGTGCCAGCAGCCGAAGACAGGGAATCGCGAACACCGGGGAGCTGTTTTTT
. . TRBJ2-5 TRBV9 CASSVGPTAQETQYF TGTGCCAGCAGCGTAGGTCCTACCGCCCAAGAGACCCAGTACTTC
. . TRBJ1-1 TRBV20-1 CSAPSAEAFF TGCAGTGCCCCGTCCGCTGAAGCTTTCTTT
. TRBD1 TRBJ2-4 TRBV19 CASSITPGTGVLAKNIQYF TGTGCCAGTAGTATAACTCCCGGGACAGGGGTTCTAGCCAAAAACATTCAGTACTTC
. . TRBJ2-2 TRBV5-4 CASSLNPGQPFSGELFF TGTGCCAGCAGCTTAAACCCGGGACAACCGTTTTCAGGGGAGCTGTTTTTT
. TRBD2 TRBJ2-1 TRBV19 CASSGRLAGGYNEQFF TGTGCCAGTAGTGGGCGACTAGCGGGAGGATACAATGAGCAGTTCTTC
few TRBD2 TRBJ2-1 TRBV28 CASSSPRAGAIEQFF TGTGCCAGCAGTTCACCTAGGGCGGGAGCCATAGAGCAGTTCTTC
once . TRBJ1-1 TRBV6-5 CASSSTVSGAFF TGTGCCAGCAGTTCAACAGTGTCGGGGGCTTTCTTT
. . TRBJ1-2 TRBV6-6 CASGGASNYGYTF TGTGCCAGCGGGGGGGCATCTAACTATGGCTACACCTTC
. TRBD1 TRBJ2-2 TRBV27 CASSRAGTVNTGELFF TGTGCCAGCAGCCGCGCCGGGACAGTAAACACCGGGGAGCTGTTTTTT
. TRBD2 TRBJ2-7 TRBV30 CAWSVVAGYYEQYF TGTGCCTGGAGTGTGGTAGCGGGATACTACGAGCAGTACTTC
. . TRBJ1-2 TRBV30 CAWSSTENYGYTF TGTGCCTGGAGTTCGACAGAAAACTATGGCTACACCTTC
. . TRBJ2-1 TRBV2 CASSEVAQSSYNEQFF TGTGCCAGCAGTGAGGTGGCACAGAGCTCCTACAATGAGCAGTTCTTC
. TRBD1 TRBJ1-3 TRBV25-1 CASSGYGTGEGNTIYF TGTGCCAGCAGTGGGTACGGGACAGGGGAGGGGAACACCATATATTTT
. TRBD1 TRBJ1-2 TRBV5-1 CASSLMDRAGGYTF TGCGCCAGCAGCCTAATGGACAGGGCTGGTGGCTACACCTTC
once TRBD1 TRBJ2-7 TRBV7-9 CASSYTGVGGEQYF TGTGCCAGCAGCTACACAGGGGTTGGCGGCGAGCAGTACTTC
. TRBD2 TRBJ2-7 TRBV18 CASSPETSGSLYEQYF TGTGCCAGCTCACCCGAGACTAGCGGGAGTCTTTACGAGCAGTACTTC